The T cell receptor beta chain described here comes from a study of identifying expanded T cells in peripheral blood. Generated by immunoSEQ multiplex PCR, the TCRdb table keeps only in-frame clones and is missing some. The sample lists some 75,000 clones; under 90% were seen once. No infections or other immune events were documented during collection. This CDR3 contains 15 residues. Looked up from germline, CDR1 is MNHNY and CDR2 is SVGAGI (reference sequence). Trimming pared 0 bases from V and 11 bases from J, leaving 20 bases between. The rearrangement links TRBV6-6 to TRBJ2-7; tentatively, D is TRBD1 or TRBD2 (5 bases each). The sample was blood. The sequence was obtained from a person aged 18 to 75 in good health. CDR3 DNA sequence: TGTGCCAGCAGTTACTCTTCGGGACCGTACCCTGCCAAGTACTTC. As protein: CASSYSSGPYPAKYF.